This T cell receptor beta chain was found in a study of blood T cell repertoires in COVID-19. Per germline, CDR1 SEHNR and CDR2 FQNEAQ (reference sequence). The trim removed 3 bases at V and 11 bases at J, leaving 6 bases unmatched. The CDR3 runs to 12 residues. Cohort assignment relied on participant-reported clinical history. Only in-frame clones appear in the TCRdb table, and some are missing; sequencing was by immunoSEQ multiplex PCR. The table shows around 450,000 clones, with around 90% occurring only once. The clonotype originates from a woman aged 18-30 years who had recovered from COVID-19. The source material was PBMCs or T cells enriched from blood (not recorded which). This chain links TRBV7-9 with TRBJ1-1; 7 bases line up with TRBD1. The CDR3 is CASSLATGYAFF. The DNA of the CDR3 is TGTGCCAGCAGCTTGGCGACAGGGTATGCTTTCTTT.